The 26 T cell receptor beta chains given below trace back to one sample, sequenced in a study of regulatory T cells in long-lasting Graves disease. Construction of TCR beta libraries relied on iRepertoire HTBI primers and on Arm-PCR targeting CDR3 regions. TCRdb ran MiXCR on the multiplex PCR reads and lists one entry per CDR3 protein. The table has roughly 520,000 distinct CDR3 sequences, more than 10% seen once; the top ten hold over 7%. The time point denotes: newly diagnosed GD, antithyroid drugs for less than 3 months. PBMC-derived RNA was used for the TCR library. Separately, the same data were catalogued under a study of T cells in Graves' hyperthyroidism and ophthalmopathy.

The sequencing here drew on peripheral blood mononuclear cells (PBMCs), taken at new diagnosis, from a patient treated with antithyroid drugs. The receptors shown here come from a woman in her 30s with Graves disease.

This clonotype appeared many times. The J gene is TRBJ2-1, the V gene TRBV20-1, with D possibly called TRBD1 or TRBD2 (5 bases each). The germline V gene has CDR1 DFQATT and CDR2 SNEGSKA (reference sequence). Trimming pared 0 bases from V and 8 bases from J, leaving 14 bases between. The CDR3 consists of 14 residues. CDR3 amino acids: CSARDRGVGYEQFF. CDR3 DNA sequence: TGCAGTGCTAGAGATCGGGGCGTCGGCTATGAGCAGTTCTTC.

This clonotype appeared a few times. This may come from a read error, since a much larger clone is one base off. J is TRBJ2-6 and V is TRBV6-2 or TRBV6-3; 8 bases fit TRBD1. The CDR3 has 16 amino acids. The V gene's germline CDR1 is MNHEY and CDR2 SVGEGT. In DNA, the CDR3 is TGTGCCAGCCTCCCCGCAGGGGGCGCTGGGGCCAACGTCCTGGCTTTC. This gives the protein CASLPAGGAGANVLAF.

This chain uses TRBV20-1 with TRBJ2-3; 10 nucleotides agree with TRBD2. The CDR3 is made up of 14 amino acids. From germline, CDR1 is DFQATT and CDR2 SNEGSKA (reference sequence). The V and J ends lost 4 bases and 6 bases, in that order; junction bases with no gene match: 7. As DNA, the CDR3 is TGCAGTGCTACGCTAGCGGGAGCAGGGGATACGCAGTATTTT. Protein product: CSATLAGAGDTQYF.

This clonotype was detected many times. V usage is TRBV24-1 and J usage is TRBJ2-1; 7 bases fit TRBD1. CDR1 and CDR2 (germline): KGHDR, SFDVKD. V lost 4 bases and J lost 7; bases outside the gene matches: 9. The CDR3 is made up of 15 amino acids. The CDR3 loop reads CATSDRGTVSNEQFF. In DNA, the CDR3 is TGTGCCACCAGTGACCGTGGGACAGTCTCTAATGAGCAGTTCTTC.

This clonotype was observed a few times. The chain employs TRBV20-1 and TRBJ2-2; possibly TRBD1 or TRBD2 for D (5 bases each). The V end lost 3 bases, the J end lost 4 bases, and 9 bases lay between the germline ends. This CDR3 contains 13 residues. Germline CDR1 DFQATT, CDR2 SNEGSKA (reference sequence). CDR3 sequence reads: CSARRGGTGELFF. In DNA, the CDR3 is TGCAGTGCTAGGAGGGGCGGCACCGGGGAGCTGTTTTTT.

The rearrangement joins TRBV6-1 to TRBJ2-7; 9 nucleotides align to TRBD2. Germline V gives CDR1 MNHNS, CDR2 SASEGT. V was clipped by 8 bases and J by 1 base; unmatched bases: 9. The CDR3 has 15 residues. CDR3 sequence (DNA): TGTGCCAGCCACCCCTATAGCGGGGGTTCCTACGAGCAGTACTTC. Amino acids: CASHPYSGGSYEQYF.

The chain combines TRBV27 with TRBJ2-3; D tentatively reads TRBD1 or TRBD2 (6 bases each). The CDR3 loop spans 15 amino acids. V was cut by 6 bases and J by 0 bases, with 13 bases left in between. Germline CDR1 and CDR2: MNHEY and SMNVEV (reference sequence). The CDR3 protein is CASSYRGRSTDTQYF. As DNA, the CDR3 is TGTGCCAGCAGCTACCGGGGGCGGAGCACAGATACGCAGTATTTT.

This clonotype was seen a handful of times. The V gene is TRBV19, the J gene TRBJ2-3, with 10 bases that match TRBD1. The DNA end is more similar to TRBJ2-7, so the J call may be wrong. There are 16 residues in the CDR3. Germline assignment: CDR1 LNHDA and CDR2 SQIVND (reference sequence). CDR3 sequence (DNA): TGTGCCAGTAGTATGACCCGCGGGGACAGGGGATACGAGCAGTACTTC. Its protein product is CASSMTRGDRGYEQYF.

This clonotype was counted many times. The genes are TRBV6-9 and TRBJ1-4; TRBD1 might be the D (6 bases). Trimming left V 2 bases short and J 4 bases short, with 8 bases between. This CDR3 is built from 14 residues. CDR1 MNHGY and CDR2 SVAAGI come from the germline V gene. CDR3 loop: CASSYGQLNEKLFF. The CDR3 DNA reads TGTGCCAGCAGTTATGGACAGCTTAATGAAAAACTGTTTTTT.

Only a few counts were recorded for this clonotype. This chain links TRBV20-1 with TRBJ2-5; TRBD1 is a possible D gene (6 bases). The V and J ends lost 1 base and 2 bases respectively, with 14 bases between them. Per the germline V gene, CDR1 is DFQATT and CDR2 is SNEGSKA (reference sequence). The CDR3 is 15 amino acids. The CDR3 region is CSARAGTSFQETQYF. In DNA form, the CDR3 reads TGCAGTGCTAGAGCCGGGACATCCTTTCAAGAGACCCAGTACTTC.

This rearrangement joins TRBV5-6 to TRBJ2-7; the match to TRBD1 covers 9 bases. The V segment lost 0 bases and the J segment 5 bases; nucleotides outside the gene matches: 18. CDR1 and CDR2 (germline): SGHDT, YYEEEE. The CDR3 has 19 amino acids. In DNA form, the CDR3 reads TGTGCCAGCAGCTTGGTTCCGGGACAGGGAATCTCACCGGGGCACGAGCAGTACTTC. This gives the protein CASSLVPGQGISPGHEQYF.

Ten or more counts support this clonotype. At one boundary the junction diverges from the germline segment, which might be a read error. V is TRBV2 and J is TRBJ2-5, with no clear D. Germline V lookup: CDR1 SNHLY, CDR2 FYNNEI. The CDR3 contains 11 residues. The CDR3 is CASSEASLGNF. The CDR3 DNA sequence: TGTGCCAGCAGTGAAGCCAGCCTGGGGAACTTC.

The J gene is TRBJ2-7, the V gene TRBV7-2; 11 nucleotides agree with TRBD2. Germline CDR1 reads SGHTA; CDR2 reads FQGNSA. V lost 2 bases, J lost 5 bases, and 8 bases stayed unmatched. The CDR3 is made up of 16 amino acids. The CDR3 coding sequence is TGTGCCAGCAGCTTATTTAGACTAGCGGGATCTAACGAGCAGTACTTC. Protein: CASSLFRLAGSNEQYF.

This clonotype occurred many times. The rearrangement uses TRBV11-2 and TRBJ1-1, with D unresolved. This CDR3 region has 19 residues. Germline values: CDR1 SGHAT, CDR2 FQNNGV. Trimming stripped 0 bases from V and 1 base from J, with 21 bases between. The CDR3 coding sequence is TGTGCCAGCAGCTTAGATCCTAGAACTAAGGTACAGAAGAACACTGAAGCTTTCTTT. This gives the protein CASSLDPRTKVQKNTEAFF.

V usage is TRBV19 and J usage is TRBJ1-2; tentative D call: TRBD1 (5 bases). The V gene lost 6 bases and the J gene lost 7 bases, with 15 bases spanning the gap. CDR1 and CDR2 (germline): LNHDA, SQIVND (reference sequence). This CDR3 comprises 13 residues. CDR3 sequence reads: CASRSLGASGYTF. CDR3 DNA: TGTGCCAGTAGATCCCTCGGGGCTAGTGGCTACACCTTC.

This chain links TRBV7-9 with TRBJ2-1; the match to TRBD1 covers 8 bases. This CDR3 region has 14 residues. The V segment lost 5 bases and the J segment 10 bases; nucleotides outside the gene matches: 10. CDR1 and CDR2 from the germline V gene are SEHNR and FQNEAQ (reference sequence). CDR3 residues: CASSVFDRGHEQFF. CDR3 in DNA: TGTGCCAGCAGCGTATTTGACAGGGGACACGAGCAGTTCTTC.

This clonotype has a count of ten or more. CDR3 DNA: TGCGCCAGCAGCGTGGACAGGGACATCTACGAGCAGTACTTC. It codes for CASSVDRDIYEQYF. The chain is built from TRBV5-1 and TRBJ2-7; 8 positions agree with TRBD1. The CDR3 has 14 residues. The germline V gene encodes CDR1 SGHRS and CDR2 YFSETQ. After removal of 4 bases from V and 3 bases from J, the junction contained 6 bases not matched to a gene.

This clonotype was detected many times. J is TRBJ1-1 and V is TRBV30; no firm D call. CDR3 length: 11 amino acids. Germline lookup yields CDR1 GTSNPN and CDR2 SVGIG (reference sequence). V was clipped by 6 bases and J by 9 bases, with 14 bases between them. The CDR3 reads CACANGPQAFF. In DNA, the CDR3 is TGTGCCTGTGCTAATGGGCCCCAAGCTTTCTTT.

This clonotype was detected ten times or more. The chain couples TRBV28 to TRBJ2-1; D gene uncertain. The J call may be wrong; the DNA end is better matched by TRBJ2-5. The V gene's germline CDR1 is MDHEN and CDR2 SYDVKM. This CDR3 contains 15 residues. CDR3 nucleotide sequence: TGTGCCAGCAGTCTTACGGAAGCCTATCGGGAGACCCAGTACTTC. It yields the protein CASSLTEAYRETQYF.

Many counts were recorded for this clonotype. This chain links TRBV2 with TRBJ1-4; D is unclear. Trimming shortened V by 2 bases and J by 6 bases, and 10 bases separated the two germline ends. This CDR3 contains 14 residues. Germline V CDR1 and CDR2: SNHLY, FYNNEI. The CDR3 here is CASSEPGTDEKLFF. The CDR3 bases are TGTGCCAGCAGTGAACCGGGAACAGATGAAAAACTGTTTTTT.

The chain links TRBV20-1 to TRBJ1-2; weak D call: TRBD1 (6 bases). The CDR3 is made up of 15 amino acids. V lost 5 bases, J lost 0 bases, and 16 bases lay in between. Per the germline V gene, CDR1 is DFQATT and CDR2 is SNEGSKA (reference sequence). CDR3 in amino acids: CSAEPGGDTNYGYTF. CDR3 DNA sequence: TGCAGTGCTGAGCCCGGTGGGGACACTAACTATGGCTACACCTTC.

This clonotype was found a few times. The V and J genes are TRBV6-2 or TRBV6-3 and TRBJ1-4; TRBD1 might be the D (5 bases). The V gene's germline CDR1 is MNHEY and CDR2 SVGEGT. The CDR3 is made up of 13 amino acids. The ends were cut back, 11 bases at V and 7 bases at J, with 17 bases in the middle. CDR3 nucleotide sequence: TGTGCCGCGCGCTCGCAGGGTACTGAAAAACTGTTTTTT. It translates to CAARSQGTEKLFF.

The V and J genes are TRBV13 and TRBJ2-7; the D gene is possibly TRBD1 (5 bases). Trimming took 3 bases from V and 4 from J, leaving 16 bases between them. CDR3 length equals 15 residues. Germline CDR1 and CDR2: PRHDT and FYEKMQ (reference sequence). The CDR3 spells CASSFGAQGSYEQYF. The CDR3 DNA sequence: TGTGCCAGCAGCTTTGGGGCCCAGGGTTCTTACGAGCAGTACTTC.

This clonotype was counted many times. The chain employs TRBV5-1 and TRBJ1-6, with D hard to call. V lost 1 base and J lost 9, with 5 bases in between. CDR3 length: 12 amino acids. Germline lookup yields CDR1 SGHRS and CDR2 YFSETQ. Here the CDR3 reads CASSLSGSPLHF. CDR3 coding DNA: TGCGCCAGCAGCTTGAGTGGTTCACCCCTCCACTTT.

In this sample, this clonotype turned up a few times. The CDR3 region is CASSVSGAPNTGELFF. DNA for the CDR3: TGTGCCAGCAGTGTATCCGGGGCACCGAACACCGGGGAGCTGTTTTTT. The chain links TRBV6-1 to TRBJ2-2; D might be TRBD1 or TRBD2, each matching 5 bases. Germline CDR1 reads MNHNS; CDR2 reads SASEGT. There are 16 residues in the CDR3. V was shortened by 4 bases and J by 0 bases, with 12 bases between the two germline ends.

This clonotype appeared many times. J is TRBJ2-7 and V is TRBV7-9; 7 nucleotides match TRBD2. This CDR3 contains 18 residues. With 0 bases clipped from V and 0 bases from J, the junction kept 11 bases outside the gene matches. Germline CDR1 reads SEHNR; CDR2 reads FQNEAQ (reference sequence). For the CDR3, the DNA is TGTGCCAGCAGCTTAGCGGGAGGGCCCAGATTAGCCTCCTACGAGCAGTACTTC. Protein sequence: CASSLAGGPRLASYEQYF.